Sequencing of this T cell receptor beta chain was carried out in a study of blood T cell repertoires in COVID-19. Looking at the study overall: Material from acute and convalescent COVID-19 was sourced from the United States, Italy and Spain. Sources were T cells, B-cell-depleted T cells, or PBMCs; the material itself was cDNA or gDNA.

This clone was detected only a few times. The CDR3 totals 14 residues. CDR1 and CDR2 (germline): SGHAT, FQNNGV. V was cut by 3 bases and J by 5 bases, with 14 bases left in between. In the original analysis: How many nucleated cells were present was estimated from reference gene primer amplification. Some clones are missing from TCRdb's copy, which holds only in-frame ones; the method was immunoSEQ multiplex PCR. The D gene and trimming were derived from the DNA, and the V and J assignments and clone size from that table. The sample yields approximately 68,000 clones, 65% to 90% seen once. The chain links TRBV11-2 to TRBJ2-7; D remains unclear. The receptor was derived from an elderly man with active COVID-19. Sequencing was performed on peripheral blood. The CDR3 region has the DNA TGTGCCAGCAGCTTTCAAGTAACTGTGGACGAGCAGTACTTC. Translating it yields CASSFQVTVDEQYF.